What follows describes a single TCR beta chain. The entry originates in a study of blood T cell repertoires in COVID-19. Study summary: The origin of the acute and convalescent COVID-19 samples was the United States, Italy and Spain. PBMCs, B-cell-depleted T cells, or T cells provided the cDNA or gDNA that made up the material.

The repertoire was sequenced with immunoSEQ multiplex PCR; TCRdb's copy has only in-frame clones and lacks some. The sample records about 250,000 clones, about nine tenths being singletons. Everyone who took part was roughly 18 to 89 years old, and they came from 24 US areas. In assigning cohorts, the study relied on participant-reported clinical history. V gave up 3 bases and J gave up 4 bases; unmatched junction bases: 10. This CDR3 region has 16 residues. Germline-derived CDR1 and CDR2 are KGHSH and LQKENI. The sequence was collected from a man in his forties who had recovered from COVID-19. This chain links TRBV18 with TRBJ2-5; 8 bases fit TRBD1. The source material was PBMCs or T cells enriched from blood (not recorded which). The CDR3 coding sequence is TGTGCCAGCTCACCGTATACAGGGGGGAGCTTAGAGACCCAGTACTTC. Amino acids: CASSPYTGGSLETQYF.